The 32 T cell receptor beta chains given below trace back to one sample, sequenced in a study of blood T cells in healthy people across ages. Using a J-beta primer mix together with a sample-barcoded 5' primer, a second PCR was run for roughly 6 to 12 cycles. TCRdb ran MiXCR on the 5' RACE reads and lists one entry per CDR3 protein. There are just under 900,000 distinct CDR3 sequences in the sample; more than 25% occur only once, and roughly a sixth lies in the top ten. Input material: blood. These receptors were taken from a woman older than 75 in good health.

Concerning this clonotype itself: One junction end disagrees with the germline gene, perhaps due to a read error. The chain has TRBV7-2 and TRBJ1-2, with a possible D match to TRBD1 (5 bases). The CDR3 spans 14 residues. The V gene's germline CDR1 is SGHTA and CDR2 FQGNSA. CDR3 bases: TGTGCCGGCAGCCCGGACACCGGGAACTATGGCTACACCTTC. Translation gives CAGSPDTGNYGYTF.

This clonotype was picked up many times. This chain uses TRBV5-4 with TRBJ2-6; D possibly matches TRBD1 or TRBD2 (5 bases each). Germline V lookup: CDR1 SGHNT, CDR2 YYREEE (reference sequence). This CDR3 has 16 amino acids. V lost 2 bases to trimming and J lost 4 bases, with 13 bases between them. CDR3 residues: CASSLVSGTGANVLTF. In DNA, the CDR3 is TGTGCCAGCAGCTTAGTATCGGGGACGGGGGCCAACGTCCTGACTTTC. Full variable domain (missing parts from reference TRBV5-4 and TRBJ2-6): ETGVTQSPTHLIKTRGQQVTLRCSSQSGHNTVSWYQQALGQGPQFIFQYYREEENGRGNFPPRFSGLQFPNYSSELNVNALELDDSALYLCASSLVSGTGANVLTFGAGSRLTVL.

This clonotype was detected many times. This sequence joins TRBV7-9 and TRBJ1-1, with D tentatively TRBD1 (5 bases). V dropped 6 bases and J dropped 5 bases, with 16 bases sitting between them. CDR3 length: 14 amino acids. The germline V gene encodes CDR1 SEHNR and CDR2 FQNEAQ (reference sequence). CDR3 amino acids: CASSLGGGGTEAFF. In nucleotides, the CDR3 is TGTGCCAGCAGTTTGGGGGGGGGAGGAACTGAAGCTTTCTTT.

Remarks on this clonotype: A much larger clone lies one base from this, so it may be a read error. Written as DNA, the CDR3 is TGCGCCAGCAGTGGATCGGGACAGGGAGGAGAGACCCAGTACTTC. As protein: CASSGSGQGGETQYF. The chain has TRBV5-1 and TRBJ2-5; TRBD1 matches 9 bases. From germline, CDR1 is SGHRS and CDR2 YFSETQ. Trimming cost V 5 bases and J 4 bases; bases outside gene matches: 9. The CDR3 is made up of 15 amino acids.

Note on this clonotype: A much larger clone sits a single nucleotide away, making a read error possible. This chain links TRBV12-3 or TRBV12-4 with TRBJ2-3, with D possibly TRBD2 on 5 matching bases. The CDR3 contains 13 residues. The CDR3 sequence: CAAKAGGTDAQYF. The CDR3 DNA reads as TGTGCCGCTAAAGCAGGAGGCACAGATGCGCAGTATTTT.

This clonotype was counted ten times or more. The rearrangement joins TRBV29-1 to TRBJ2-3; 8 bases are a match to TRBD2. The CDR3 length is 15 residues. CDR1 is SQVTM, CDR2 ANQGSEA, per germline. V lost 6 bases, J lost 1 base, and 9 bases stayed unmatched. CDR3 loop: CSVSSPAGGTDTQYF. CDR3 DNA: TGCAGCGTCTCATCCCCAGCGGGGGGCACAGATACGCAGTATTTT.

Regarding this clonotype: Just one base apart from a much larger clone, this may be a read error. The chain couples TRBV7-2 to TRBJ2-5; TRBD1 agrees at 11 bases. The CDR3 consists of 16 residues. Germline lookup yields CDR1 SGHTA and CDR2 FQGNSA. The CDR3 nucleotides are TGTGCCAACAGCCCGGACAGGGGGCTTATGTGGGAGACCCAGTACTTC. Protein product: CANSPDRGLMWETQYF.

The chain recombines TRBV5-5 with TRBJ2-1; TRBD1 agrees at 9 bases. CDR1 and CDR2 (germline): SGHKS, YYEKEE (reference sequence). J was trimmed by 15 bases and V by 4 bases; bases with no gene match: 8. The CDR3 has 12 residues. Here the CDR3 reads CASSPGTGWPFF. The CDR3 coding sequence is TGTGCCAGCAGCCCCGGGACAGGGTGGCCGTTCTTC. Complete variable domain (other parts from reference TRBV5-5 and TRBJ2-1): DAGVTQSPTHLIKTRGQQVTLRCSPISGHKSVSWYQQVLGQGPQFIFQYYEKEERGRGNFPDRFSARQFPNYSSELNVNALLLGDSALYLCASSPGTGWPFFGPGTRLTVL.

This clonotype turned up a few times. One junction end disagrees with the germline gene, perhaps due to a read error. The J gene is TRBJ2-5, the V gene TRBV5-1; D perhaps matches TRBD2 (6 bases). Per germline, CDR1 SGHRS and CDR2 YFSETQ. This CDR3 comprises 15 residues. CDR3 sequence reads: CASSLGAGPQETRYF. The DNA for the CDR3 is TGCGCCAGCAGCTTGGGTGCGGGGCCTCAAGAGACCCGGTACTTC.

The chain combines TRBV12-3 or TRBV12-4 with TRBJ2-3, with a weak D call TRBD2 (6 bases). The CDR3 is 15 amino acids. The V end was cut by 3 bases, the J end by 3 bases, with 13 bases between. CDR3 amino acids: CASSFQRVQTDTQYF. CDR3 bases: TGTGCCAGCAGTTTTCAGCGGGTGCAAACAGATACGCAGTATTTT.

This clonotype has a count of ten or more. The CDR3 nucleotides read TGTGCCAGCGCAGGGACGTCGAACACTGAAGCTTTCTTT. This sequence encodes CASAGTSNTEAFF. The chain joins TRBV12-3 or TRBV12-4 to TRBJ1-1; D might be TRBD1 (5 bases). This CDR3 region has 13 residues. V shed 8 bases and J shed 1 base, with 11 bases lying between them.

The V gene is TRBV18, the J gene TRBJ1-5; D unresolved. Germline CDR1 reads KGHSH; CDR2 reads LQKENI. The CDR3 is made up of 14 amino acids. V was pared by 3 bases and J by 6 bases, with 12 bases between. The CDR3 coding sequence is TGTGCCAGCTCACCGAGGACGGAGGGTCAGCCCCAGCATTTT. Translated, it gives CASSPRTEGQPQHF. The full variable domain, rest sourced from reference TRBV18 and TRBJ1-5, is NAGVMQNPRHLVRRRGQEARLRCSPMKGHSHVYWYRQLPEEGLKFMVYLQKENIIDESGMPKERFSAEFPKEGPSILRIQQVVRGDSAAYFCASSPRTEGQPQHFGDGTRLSIL.

Note on this clonotype: This CDR3 is missing its conserved last phenylalanine or tryptophan, likely due to a read error. V and J are TRBV29-1 and TRBJ2-4, with TRBD1 identical over 8 bases. The closer fit of TRBJ2-7 to the DNA end suggests the J call may be wrong. The CDR3 spans 15 residues. In germline, CDR1 is SQVTM, CDR2 ANQGSEA. In nucleotides, the CDR3 is TGCAGCGCCGAAGGTCCGGGACAGGCAGAGTACGAGCAGTACTGC. As protein: CSAEGPGQAEYEQYC.

This clonotype was found a few times. This chain connects TRBV28 to TRBJ1-1, with D perhaps TRBD1 (5 bases). The CDR3 is 12 residues long. CDR1 MDHEN and CDR2 SYDVKM come from the germline V gene. Deletions cut 3 bases from V and 12 bases from J, with 14 bases between. The CDR3 protein is CASSFGQGGTFF. Written as DNA, the CDR3 is TGTGCCAGCAGTTTTGGGCAGGGAGGAACTTTCTTT. Variable domain in full (rest from reference TRBV28 and TRBJ1-1): DVKVTQSSRYLVKRTGEKVFLECVQDMDHENMFWYRQDPGLGLRLIYFSYDVKMKEKGDIPEGYSVSREKKERFSLILESASTNQTSMYLCASSFGQGGTFFGQGTRLTVV.

With respect to this clonotype: The conserved final phenylalanine or tryptophan is absent from the CDR3, which likely points to a read error. The chain uses TRBV14 and TRBJ2-5; 8 nucleotides line up with TRBD2. This CDR3 is 15 amino acids long. Germline V CDR1 and CDR2: SGHDN, FVKESK. J lost 2 bases, V lost 3 bases, and 5 bases had no gene match. DNA of the CDR3: TGTGCCAGCAGCCAGGCCGGGACTAGACAAGAGACCCAGTACGTC. Translating gives CASSQAGTRQETQYV.

The table lists this clonotype with many counts. V is TRBV29-1 and J is TRBJ2-1; 8 bases fit TRBD1. After removal of 4 bases from V and 8 bases from J, the junction contained 13 bases not matched to a gene. CDR1 and CDR2 (germline): SQVTM, ANQGSEA. The CDR3 consists of 15 residues. CDR3 sequence (DNA): TGCAGCGTTGGATGGGGTAGCGACAGGGGAGATGAGCAGTTCTTC. Its translation: CSVGWGSDRGDEQFF.

The V and J genes are TRBV6-6 and TRBJ1-6; TRBD1 agrees at 8 bases. With 5 bases clipped from V and 0 bases from J, the junction kept 0 bases outside the gene matches. The CDR3 length is 15 residues. Germline CDR1 and CDR2: MNHNY and SVGAGI (reference sequence). The CDR3 DNA sequence: TGTGCCAGCAGTACAGGGGGCTCCTATAATTCACCCCTCCACTTT. Its protein is CASSTGGSYNSPLHF.

V and J are TRBV18 and TRBJ1-2; tentative D call: TRBD1 (5 bases). The length of the CDR3 is 16 residues. V lost 3 bases to trimming and J lost 4 bases, with 18 bases between them. Per the germline V gene, CDR1 is KGHSH and CDR2 is LQKENI. CDR3 protein: CASSPGYVPGTYGYTF. DNA for the CDR3: TGTGCCAGCTCACCGGGTTACGTACCAGGGACCTATGGCTACACCTTC.

This clonotype was counted between two and nine times. The chain has TRBV27 and TRBJ1-5; no firm D call. The ends were cut back, 0 bases at V and 9 bases at J, with 3 bases in the middle. CDR1 and CDR2 from the germline V gene are MNHEY and SMNVEV (reference sequence). The length of the CDR3 is 11 residues. CDR3 loop: CASSLSMPQHF. Here the CDR3 DNA reads TGTGCCAGCAGTTTATCGATGCCCCAGCATTTT.

V is TRBV29-1 and J is TRBJ1-6; D perhaps matches TRBD1 (6 bases). The germline V and J ends were trimmed by 6 bases and 9 bases, with 24 bases remaining between them. The CDR3 totals 16 residues. Germline V gene data show CDR1 as SQVTM and CDR2 as ANQGSEA. CDR3 bases: TGCAGCGTGACTCTTACTGGCCTCGGAGGGGGTTCACCCCTCCACTTT. Amino acids: CSVTLTGLGGGSPLHF.

The rearrangement uses TRBV27 and TRBJ1-1, with 7 bases fitting TRBD1. The germline gives CDR1 MNHEY, CDR2 SMNVEV (reference sequence). The ends lost 4 bases at V and 7 bases at J; junction bases unmatched: 9. The CDR3 extends over 14 amino acids. This CDR3 is CASSSRQGYGEAFF. CDR3 coding DNA: TGTGCCAGCAGTTCGAGACAGGGCTATGGTGAAGCTTTCTTT.

The chain has TRBV7-2 and TRBJ1-1, with D unresolved. This CDR3 is 11 amino acids long. The germline gives CDR1 SGHTA, CDR2 FQGNSA. Trimming shortened V by 2 bases and J by 7 bases, and 5 bases separated the two germline ends. CDR3 residues: CASSLQLEAFF. The CDR3 DNA reads TGTGCCAGCAGCTTACAGCTTGAAGCTTTCTTT.

This clonotype was recorded at least ten times. V is TRBV30 and J is TRBJ2-7; the D gene could be TRBD1 or TRBD2 (5 bases each). V was clipped by 5 bases and J by 3 bases, with 8 bases between them. The CDR3 has 11 residues. Looked up from germline, CDR1 is GTSNPN and CDR2 is SVGIG (reference sequence). The CDR3 DNA reads TGTGCCTGGGGGACGTTCTACGAGCAGTACTTC. Its protein is CAWGTFYEQYF.

The chain has TRBV5-5 and TRBJ2-2; perhaps TRBD1 as D (6 bases). Germline CDR1 reads SGHKS; CDR2 reads YYEKEE (reference sequence). V gave up 4 bases and J gave up 4 bases, with 11 bases separating them. CDR3 length: 14 residues. CDR3 amino acids: CASSLDRSTGELFF. Written as DNA, the CDR3 is TGTGCCAGCAGCCTTGACAGGAGCACCGGGGAGCTGTTTTTT. Filled out from reference TRBV5-5 and TRBJ2-2, the complete variable domain reads DAGVTQSPTHLIKTRGQQVTLRCSPISGHKSVSWYQQVLGQGPQFIFQYYEKEERGRGNFPDRFSARQFPNYSSELNVNALLLGDSALYLCASSLDRSTGELFFGEGSRLTVL.

A remark on this clonotype: This sequence may be a read error, since a much larger clone differs from it by one base. The chain employs TRBV7-2 and TRBJ2-3; no definite D call. CDR3 size: 15 residues. Germline CDR1 and CDR2: SGHTA and FQGNSA. Trimming cost V 2 bases and J 5 bases, with 14 bases left between them. DNA for the CDR3: TGTGCCAGCAGCTTAAATGCCCTTACGGGAGATACGCAGTATTTT. The encoded protein is CASSLNALTGDTQYF.

This clonotype was seen more than once but under ten times. This chain joins TRBV27 and TRBJ1-1; D remains ambiguous. Trimming removed 3 bases at V and 8 bases at J, with 10 bases between. In germline, CDR1 is MNHEY, CDR2 SMNVEV (reference sequence). There are 12 residues in the CDR3. CDR3 amino acids: CASSFFGGEAFF. CDR3 DNA sequence: TGTGCCAGCAGTTTTTTTGGCGGCGAAGCTTTCTTT.

This clonotype showed up just once. The CDR3 DNA is TGCAGTGCTAGAGATCGTGACAGAAAGCCGCCCTCCTCCTACAATGAGCAGTTCTTC. Amino acids: CSARDRDRKPPSSYNEQFF. The chain recombines TRBV20-1 with TRBJ2-1; D may be TRBD1 (5 bases). The germline gives CDR1 DFQATT, CDR2 SNEGSKA (reference sequence). CDR3 size: 19 residues. Trimming left V 0 bases short and J 0 bases short, with 21 bases between.

J is TRBJ2-1 and V is TRBV7-2, with 7 positions matching TRBD2. The CDR3 has 14 amino acids. With V trimmed by 6 bases and J by 8 bases, 10 bases remained unmatched. CDR1 SGHTA and CDR2 FQGNSA come from the germline V gene. CDR3 sequence: CASRGGLGVHEQFF. The CDR3 DNA follows: TGTGCCAGCAGGGGAGGACTAGGAGTCCATGAGCAGTTCTTC. Together with reference TRBV7-2 and TRBJ2-1, the CDR3 gives the full variable domain: GAGVSQSPSNKVTEKGKDVELRCDPISGHTALYWYRQSLGQGLEFLIYFQGNSAPDKSGLPSDRFSAERTGGSVSTLTIQRTQQEDSAVYLCASRGGLGVHEQFFGPGTRLTVL.

This sequence joins TRBV4-2 and TRBJ2-1; the D is unclear. The V gene's germline CDR1 is LGHNA and CDR2 YNFKEQ. This CDR3 region has 13 residues. V dropped 3 bases and J dropped 4 bases, with 7 bases sitting between them. CDR3 bases: TGTGCCAGCAGCCAGCCTACGTACAATGAGCAGTTCTTC. It encodes CASSQPTYNEQFF.

The chain recombines TRBV11-2 with TRBJ2-5; D may be TRBD2 (6 bases). Germline loops: CDR1 SGHAT, CDR2 FQNNGV. V lost 0 bases and J 11 bases, leaving 16 bases between the germline ends. The CDR3 runs to 14 residues. The CDR3 is CASSLDTGAKEQYF. The CDR3 coding sequence is TGTGCCAGCAGCTTAGATACGGGAGCAAAAGAGCAGTACTTC.

This clonotype was seen only a few times. CDR3 coding DNA: TGTGCCACCAGTGATCGAACTAGCGAATACAATGAGCAGTTCTTC. Translation gives CATSDRTSEYNEQFF. V gene TRBV24-1 combines with J gene TRBJ2-1, with TRBD2 matching 7 bases. From germline, CDR1 is KGHDR and CDR2 SFDVKD. Unmatched junction bases numbered 5, after V lost 3 bases and J lost 4 bases. The CDR3 covers 15 residues.

This clonotype was counted many times. The chain recombines TRBV25-1 with TRBJ2-7; D is possibly TRBD1 (6 bases). CDR3 length: 13 residues. The germline CDR1 and CDR2 sequences are MGHDK and SYGVNS. Trimming pared 4 bases from V and 7 bases from J, leaving 14 bases between. The CDR3 bases are TGTGCCAGCAGTGGCCCTACAGGGCGAGAGCAGTACTTC. It codes for CASSGPTGREQYF.